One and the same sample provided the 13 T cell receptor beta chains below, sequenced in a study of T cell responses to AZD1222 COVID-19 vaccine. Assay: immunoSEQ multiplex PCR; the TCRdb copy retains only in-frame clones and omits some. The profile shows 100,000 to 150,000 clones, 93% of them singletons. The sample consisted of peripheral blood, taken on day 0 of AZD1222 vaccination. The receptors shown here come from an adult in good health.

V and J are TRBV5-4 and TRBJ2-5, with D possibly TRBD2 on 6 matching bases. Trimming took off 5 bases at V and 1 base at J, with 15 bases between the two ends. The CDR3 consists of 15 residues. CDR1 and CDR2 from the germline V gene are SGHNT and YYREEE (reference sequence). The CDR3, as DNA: TGTGCCAGCAGACTCACCGGGGACTCCCAAGAGACCCAGTACTTC. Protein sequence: CASRLTGDSQETQYF.

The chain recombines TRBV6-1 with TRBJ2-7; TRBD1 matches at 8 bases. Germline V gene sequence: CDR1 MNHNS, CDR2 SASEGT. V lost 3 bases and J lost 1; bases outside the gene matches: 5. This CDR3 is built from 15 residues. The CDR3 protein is CASSEVRDRSYEQYF. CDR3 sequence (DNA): TGTGCCAGCAGTGAGGTCCGGGACAGGTCCTACGAGCAGTACTTC.

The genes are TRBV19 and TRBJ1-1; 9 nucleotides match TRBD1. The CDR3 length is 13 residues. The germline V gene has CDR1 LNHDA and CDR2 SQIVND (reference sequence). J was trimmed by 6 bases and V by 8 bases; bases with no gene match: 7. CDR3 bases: TGTGCCAGTGAACAGGGGGCGCGCTCTGAAGCTTTCTTT. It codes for CASEQGARSEAFF.

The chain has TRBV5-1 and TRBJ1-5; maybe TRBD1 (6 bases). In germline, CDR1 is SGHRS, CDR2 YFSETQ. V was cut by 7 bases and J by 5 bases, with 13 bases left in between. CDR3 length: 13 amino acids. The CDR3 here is CASARDTYQPQHF. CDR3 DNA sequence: TGCGCCAGCGCCCGGGACACCTATCAGCCCCAGCATTTT.

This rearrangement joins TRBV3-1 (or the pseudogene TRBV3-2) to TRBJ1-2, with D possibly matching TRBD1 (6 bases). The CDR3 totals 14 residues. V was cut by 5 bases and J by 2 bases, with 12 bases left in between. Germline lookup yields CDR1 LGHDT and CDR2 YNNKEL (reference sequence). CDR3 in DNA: TGTGCCAGCAGCAAGACAGGTACCAACTATGGCTACACCTTC. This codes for CASSKTGTNYGYTF.

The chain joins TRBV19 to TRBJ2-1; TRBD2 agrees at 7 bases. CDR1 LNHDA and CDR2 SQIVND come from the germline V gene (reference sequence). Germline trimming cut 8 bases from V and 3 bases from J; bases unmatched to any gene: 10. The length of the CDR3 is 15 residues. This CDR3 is CASGSGREIYNEQFF. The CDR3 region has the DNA TGTGCCAGTGGTAGTGGGCGGGAGATCTACAATGAGCAGTTCTTC.

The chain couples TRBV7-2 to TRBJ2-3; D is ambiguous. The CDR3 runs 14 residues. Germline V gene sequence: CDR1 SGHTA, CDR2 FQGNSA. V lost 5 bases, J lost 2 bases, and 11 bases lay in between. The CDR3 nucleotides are TGTGCCAGCAGCCGCTCGGCGGCCACAGATACGCAGTATTTT. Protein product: CASSRSAATDTQYF.

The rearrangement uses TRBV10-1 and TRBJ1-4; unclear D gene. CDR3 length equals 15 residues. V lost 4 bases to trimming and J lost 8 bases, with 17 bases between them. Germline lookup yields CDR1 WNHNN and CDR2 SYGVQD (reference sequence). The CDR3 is CASSVKGGRNEKLFF. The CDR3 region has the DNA TGCGCCAGCAGTGTCAAAGGTGGGCGCAACGAAAAACTGTTTTTT.

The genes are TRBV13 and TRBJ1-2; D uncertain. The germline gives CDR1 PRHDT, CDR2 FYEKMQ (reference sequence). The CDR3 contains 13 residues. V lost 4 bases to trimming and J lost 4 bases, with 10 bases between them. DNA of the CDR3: TGTGCCAGCAGCTCCTCTTCCGTCTATGGCTACACCTTC. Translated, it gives CASSSSSVYGYTF.

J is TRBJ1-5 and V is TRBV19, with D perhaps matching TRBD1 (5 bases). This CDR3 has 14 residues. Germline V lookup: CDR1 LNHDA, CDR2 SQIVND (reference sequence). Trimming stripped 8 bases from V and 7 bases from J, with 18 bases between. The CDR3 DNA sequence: TGTGCCAGTCTACGCCTCGGGGGGGGGCAGCCCCAGCATTTT. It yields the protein CASLRLGGGQPQHF. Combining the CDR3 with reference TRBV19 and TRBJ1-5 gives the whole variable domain DGGITQSPKYLFRKEGQNVTLSCEQNLNHDAMYWYRQDPGQGLRLIYYSQIVNDFQKGDIAEGYSVSREKKESFPLTVTSAQKNPTAFYLCASLRLGGGQPQHFGDGTRLSIL.

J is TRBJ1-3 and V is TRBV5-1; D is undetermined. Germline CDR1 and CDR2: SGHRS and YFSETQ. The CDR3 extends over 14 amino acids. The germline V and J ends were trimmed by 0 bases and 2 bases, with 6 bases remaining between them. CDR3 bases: TGCGCCAGCAGCTTGGTGGGCACTGGAAACACCATATATTTT. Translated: CASSLVGTGNTIYF.

The CDR3 spells CASSSQLGRNTEAFF. In nucleotides, the CDR3 is TGTGCCAGCAGTTCCCAGCTTGGAAGGAACACTGAAGCTTTCTTT. This sequence joins TRBV6-5 and TRBJ1-1; D remains ambiguous. Trimming took 4 bases from V and 1 from J, leaving 13 bases between them. Germline values: CDR1 MNHEY, CDR2 SVGAGI. The CDR3 loop spans 15 amino acids.

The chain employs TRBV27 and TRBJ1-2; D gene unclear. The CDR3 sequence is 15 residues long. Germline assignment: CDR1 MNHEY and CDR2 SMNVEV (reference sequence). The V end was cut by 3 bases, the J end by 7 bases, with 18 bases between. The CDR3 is CASSLRRSSTGGYTF. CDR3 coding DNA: TGTGCCAGCAGTTTGCGGCGATCCAGTACCGGTGGCTACACCTTC.